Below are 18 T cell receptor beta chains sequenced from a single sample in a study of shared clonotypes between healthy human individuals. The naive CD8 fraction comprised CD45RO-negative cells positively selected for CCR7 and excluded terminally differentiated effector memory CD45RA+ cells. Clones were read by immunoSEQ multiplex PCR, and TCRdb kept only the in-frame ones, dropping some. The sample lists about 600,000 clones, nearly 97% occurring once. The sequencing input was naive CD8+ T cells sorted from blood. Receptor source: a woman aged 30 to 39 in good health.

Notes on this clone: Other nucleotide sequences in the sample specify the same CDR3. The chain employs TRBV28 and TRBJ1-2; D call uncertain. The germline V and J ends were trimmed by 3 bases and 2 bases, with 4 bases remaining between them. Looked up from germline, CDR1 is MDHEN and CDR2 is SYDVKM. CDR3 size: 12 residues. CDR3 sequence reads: CASSLGNYGYTF. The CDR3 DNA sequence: TGTGCCAGCAGTTTGGGCAACTATGGCTACACCTTC.

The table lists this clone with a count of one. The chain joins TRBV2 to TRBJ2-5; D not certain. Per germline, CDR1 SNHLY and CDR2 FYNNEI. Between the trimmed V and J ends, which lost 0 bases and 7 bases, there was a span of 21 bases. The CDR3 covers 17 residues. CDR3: CASSEAAASNTYGTQYF. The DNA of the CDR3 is TGTGCCAGCAGTGAAGCGGCGGCCAGTAACACCTACGGGACCCAGTACTTC.

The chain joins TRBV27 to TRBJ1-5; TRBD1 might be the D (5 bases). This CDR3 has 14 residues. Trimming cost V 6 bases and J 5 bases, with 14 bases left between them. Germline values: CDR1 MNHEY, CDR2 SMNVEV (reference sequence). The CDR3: CASSPGTGYQPQHF. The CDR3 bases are TGTGCCAGCAGCCCCGGGACGGGATATCAGCCCCAGCATTTT.

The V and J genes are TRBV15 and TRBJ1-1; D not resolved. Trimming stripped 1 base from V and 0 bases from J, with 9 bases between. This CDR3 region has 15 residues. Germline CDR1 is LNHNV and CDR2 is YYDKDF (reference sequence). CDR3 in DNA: TGTGCCACCAGCAGAGTGTACGGGGTGAACACTGAAGCTTTCTTT. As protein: CATSRVYGVNTEAFF.

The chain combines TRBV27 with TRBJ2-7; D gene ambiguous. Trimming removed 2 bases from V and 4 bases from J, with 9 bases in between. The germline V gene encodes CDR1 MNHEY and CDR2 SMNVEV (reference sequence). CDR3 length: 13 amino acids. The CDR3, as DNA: TGTGCCAGCAGTTTAGATCCCTTGTACGAGCAGTACTTC. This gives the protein CASSLDPLYEQYF.

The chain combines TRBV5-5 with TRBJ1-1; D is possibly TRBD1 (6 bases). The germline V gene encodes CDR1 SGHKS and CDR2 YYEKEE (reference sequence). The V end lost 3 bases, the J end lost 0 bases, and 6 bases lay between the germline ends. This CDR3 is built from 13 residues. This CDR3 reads CASSWTVNTEAFF. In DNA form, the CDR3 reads TGTGCCAGCAGCTGGACAGTGAACACTGAAGCTTTCTTT.

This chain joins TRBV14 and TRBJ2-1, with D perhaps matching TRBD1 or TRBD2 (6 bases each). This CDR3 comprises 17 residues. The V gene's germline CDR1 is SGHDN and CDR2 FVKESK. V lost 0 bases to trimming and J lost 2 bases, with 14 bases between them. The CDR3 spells CASSQEGGHLAYNEQFF. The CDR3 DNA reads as TGTGCCAGCAGCCAAGAAGGGGGGCATTTGGCCTACAATGAGCAGTTCTTC.

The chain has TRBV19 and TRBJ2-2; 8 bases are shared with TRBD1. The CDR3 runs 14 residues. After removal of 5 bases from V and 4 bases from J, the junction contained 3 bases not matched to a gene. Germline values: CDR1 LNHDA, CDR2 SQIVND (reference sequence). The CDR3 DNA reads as TGTGCCAGTAGTTCCGGACAGGGCACCGGGGAGCTGTTTTTT. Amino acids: CASSSGQGTGELFF.

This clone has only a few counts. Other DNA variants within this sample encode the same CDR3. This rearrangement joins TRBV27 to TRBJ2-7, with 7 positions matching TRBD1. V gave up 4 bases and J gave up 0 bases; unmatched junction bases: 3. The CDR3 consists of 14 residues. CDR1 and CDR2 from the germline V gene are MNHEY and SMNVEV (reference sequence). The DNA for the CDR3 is TGTGCCAGCAGTTCGGGACAGAGCTCCTACGAGCAGTACTTC. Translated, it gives CASSSGQSSYEQYF.

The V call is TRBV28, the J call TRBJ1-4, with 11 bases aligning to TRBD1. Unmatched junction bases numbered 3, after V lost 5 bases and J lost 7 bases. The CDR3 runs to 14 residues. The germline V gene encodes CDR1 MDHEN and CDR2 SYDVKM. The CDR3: CASSRTGGFEKLFF. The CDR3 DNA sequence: TGTGCCAGCAGTCGGACAGGGGGCTTTGAAAAACTGTTTTTT.

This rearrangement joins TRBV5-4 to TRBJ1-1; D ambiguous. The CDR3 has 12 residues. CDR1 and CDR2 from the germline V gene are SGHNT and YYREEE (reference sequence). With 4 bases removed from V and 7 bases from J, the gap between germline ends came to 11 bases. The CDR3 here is CASSRDKIEAFF. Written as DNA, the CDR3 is TGTGCCAGCAGCCGGGATAAGATTGAAGCTTTCTTT.

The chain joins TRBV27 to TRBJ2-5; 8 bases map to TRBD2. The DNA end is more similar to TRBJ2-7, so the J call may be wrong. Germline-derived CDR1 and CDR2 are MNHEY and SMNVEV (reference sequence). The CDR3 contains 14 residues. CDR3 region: CASRLAASSYEQYF. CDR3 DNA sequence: TGTGCCAGCAGACTAGCGGCGAGCTCCTACGAGCAGTACTTC.

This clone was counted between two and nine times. CDR3 coding DNA: TGTGCCAGCAGCAGGGGGTACTACAATGAGCAGTTCTTC. It yields the protein CASSRGYYNEQFF. This rearrangement joins TRBV9 to TRBJ2-1, with D perhaps TRBD1 (6 bases). CDR1 is SGDLS and CDR2 is YYNGEE in the germline V gene. The CDR3 is 13 amino acids. The V gene lost 4 bases and the J gene lost 3 bases, with 8 bases spanning the gap.

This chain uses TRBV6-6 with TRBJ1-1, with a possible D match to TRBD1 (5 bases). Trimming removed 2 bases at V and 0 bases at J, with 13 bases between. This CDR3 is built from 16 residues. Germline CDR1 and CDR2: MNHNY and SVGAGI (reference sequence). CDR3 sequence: CASSYDSVDMNTEAFF. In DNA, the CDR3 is TGTGCCAGCAGTTACGATAGTGTGGACATGAACACTGAAGCTTTCTTT.

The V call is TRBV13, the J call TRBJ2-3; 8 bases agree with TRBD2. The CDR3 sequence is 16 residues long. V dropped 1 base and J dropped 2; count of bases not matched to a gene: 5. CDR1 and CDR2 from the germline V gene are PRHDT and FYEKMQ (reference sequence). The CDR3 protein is CASSLVAGGFTDTQYF. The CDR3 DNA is TGTGCCAGCAGCTTAGTTGCGGGGGGATTCACAGATACGCAGTATTTT.

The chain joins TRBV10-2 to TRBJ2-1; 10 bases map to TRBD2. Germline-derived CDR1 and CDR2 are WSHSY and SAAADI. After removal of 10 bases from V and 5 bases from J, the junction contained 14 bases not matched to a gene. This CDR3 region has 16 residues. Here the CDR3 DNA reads TGCGCCACCTTCAGTATTCTAGCGGGGGTTCACAATGAGCAGTTCTTC. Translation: CATFSILAGVHNEQFF.

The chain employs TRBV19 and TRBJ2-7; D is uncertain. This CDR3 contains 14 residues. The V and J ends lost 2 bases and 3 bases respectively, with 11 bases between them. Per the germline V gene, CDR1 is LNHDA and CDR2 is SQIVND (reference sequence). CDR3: CASSIKHWDYEQYF. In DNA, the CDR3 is TGTGCCAGTAGTATAAAACATTGGGACTACGAGCAGTACTTC.

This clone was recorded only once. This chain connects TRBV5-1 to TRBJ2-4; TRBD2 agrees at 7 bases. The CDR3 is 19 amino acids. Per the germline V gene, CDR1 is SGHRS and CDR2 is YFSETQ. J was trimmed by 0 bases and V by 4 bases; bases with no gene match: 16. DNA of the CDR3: TGCGCCAGCAGCCCGGTACCCCAAATAGCGGGCTTAGCCAAAAACATTCAGTACTTC. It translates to CASSPVPQIAGLAKNIQYF.